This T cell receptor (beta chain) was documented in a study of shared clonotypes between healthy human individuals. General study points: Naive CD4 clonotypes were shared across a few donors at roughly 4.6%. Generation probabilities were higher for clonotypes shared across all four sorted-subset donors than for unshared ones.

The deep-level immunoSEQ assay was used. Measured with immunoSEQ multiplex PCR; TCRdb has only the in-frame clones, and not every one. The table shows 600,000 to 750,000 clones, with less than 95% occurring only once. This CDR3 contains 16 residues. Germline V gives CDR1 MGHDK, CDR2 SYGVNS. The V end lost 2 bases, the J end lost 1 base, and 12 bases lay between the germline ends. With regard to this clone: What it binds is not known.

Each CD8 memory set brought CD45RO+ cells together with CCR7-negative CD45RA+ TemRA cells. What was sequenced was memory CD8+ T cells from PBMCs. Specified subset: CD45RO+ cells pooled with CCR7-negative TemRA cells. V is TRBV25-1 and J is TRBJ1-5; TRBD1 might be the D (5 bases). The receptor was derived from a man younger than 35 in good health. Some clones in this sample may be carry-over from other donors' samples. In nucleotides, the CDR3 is TGTGCCAGCAGTGAAAATTGGCCAGGGAGCAATCAGCCCCAGCATTTT. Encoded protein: CASSENWPGSNQPQHF.